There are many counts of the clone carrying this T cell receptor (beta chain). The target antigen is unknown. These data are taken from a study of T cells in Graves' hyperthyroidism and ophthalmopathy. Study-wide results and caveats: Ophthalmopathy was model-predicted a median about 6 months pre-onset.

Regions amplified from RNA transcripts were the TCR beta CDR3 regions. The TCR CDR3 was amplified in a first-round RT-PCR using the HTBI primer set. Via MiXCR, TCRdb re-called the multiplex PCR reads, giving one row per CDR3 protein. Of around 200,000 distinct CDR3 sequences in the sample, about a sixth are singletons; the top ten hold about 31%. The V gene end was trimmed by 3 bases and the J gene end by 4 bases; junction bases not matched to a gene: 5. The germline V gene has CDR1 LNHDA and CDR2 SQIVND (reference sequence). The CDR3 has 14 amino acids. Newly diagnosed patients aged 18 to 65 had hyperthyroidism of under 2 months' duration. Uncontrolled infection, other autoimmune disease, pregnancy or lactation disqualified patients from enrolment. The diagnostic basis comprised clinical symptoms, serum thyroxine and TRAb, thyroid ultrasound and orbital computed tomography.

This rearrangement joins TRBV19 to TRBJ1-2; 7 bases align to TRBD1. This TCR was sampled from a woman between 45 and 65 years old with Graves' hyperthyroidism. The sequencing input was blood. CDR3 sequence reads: CASSINRGVYGYTF. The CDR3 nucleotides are TGTGCCAGTAGTATTAACAGGGGCGTCTATGGCTACACCTTC.